This T cell receptor beta chain was identified during a study of T cell responses to AZD1222 COVID-19 vaccine. Using immunoSEQ multiplex PCR, the repertoire was profiled, and TCRdb retains in-frame clones only, with some absent. The profile shows approximately 110,000 clones, roughly nine tenths of them singletons. With regard to this clone: Its target is unknown.

J was trimmed by 5 bases and V by 6 bases; bases with no gene match: 13. This CDR3 is 16 amino acids long. CDR1 SGDLS and CDR2 YYNGEE come from the germline V gene. Points from the study as a whole: Nearly half of unique spike-specific TCRs reportedly avoided B.1.351 and B.1.1.7 mutated regions. It should be noted that donors were predominantly white British and more often female, and clonal diversity was possibly underestimated.

The sequence came from an adult in good health. J is TRBJ1-3 and V is TRBV9; the match to TRBD1 covers 8 bases. This specimen consisted of peripheral blood, obtained on day 0 of AZD1222 vaccination. The DNA for the CDR3 is TGTGCCAGCAACCCGGAGGGGACAGGCGTAAGAAACACCATATATTTT. Amino acids: CASNPEGTGVRNTIYF.